The 21 T cell receptor beta chains listed next were all sequenced from one sample in a study of blood T cell repertoires in COVID-19. This table comes from immunoSEQ multiplex PCR, and its TCRdb copy is limited to in-frame clones, with some not included. The repertoire consists of 250,000 or so clones, with about 82% occurring once and the leading ten covering around 2%. Source material: PBMCs or T cells enriched from blood (not recorded which). The source of these receptors is a woman in her fifties or sixties who had recovered from COVID-19.

The chain combines TRBV3-1 (or the pseudogene TRBV3-2) with TRBJ2-1, with D tentatively TRBD2 (6 bases). Germline assignment: CDR1 LGHDT and CDR2 YNNKEL (reference sequence). Trimming removed 0 bases at V and 3 bases at J, with 9 bases between. This CDR3 has 15 residues. This CDR3 is CASSQDIGSYNEQFF. The CDR3 DNA reads TGTGCCAGCAGCCAAGATATCGGGAGCTACAATGAGCAGTTCTTC.

This clone was detected only once. The gene calls are TRBV5-6 and TRBJ1-5, with a weak D call TRBD1 (5 bases). Germline V CDR1 and CDR2: SGHDT, YYEEEE. The CDR3 runs 14 residues. The germline V and J ends were trimmed by 0 bases and 3 bases, with 7 bases remaining between them. The CDR3 bases are TGTGCCAGCAGCTTGGTTGGGGCCAATCAGCCCCAGCATTTT. This codes for CASSLVGANQPQHF.

The chain recombines TRBV7-2 with TRBJ1-1; no definite D call. V shed 5 bases and J shed 6 bases, with 19 bases lying between them. Per the germline V gene, CDR1 is SGHTA and CDR2 is FQGNSA. This CDR3 contains 15 residues. Written as DNA, the CDR3 is TGTGCCAGCAGCCCTCGCCCGGGGAGCTACGCTGAAGCTTTCTTT. It codes for CASSPRPGSYAEAFF.

The gene calls are TRBV19 and TRBJ1-2, with a weak D call TRBD1 (6 bases). The germline V and J ends were trimmed by 5 bases and 3 bases, with 13 bases remaining between them. The CDR3 is made up of 14 amino acids. The germline V gene has CDR1 LNHDA and CDR2 SQIVND (reference sequence). The CDR3 is CASSRQGLDYGYTF. The CDR3 nucleotides read TGTGCCAGTAGTCGCCAGGGGTTGGACTATGGCTACACCTTC.

This chain uses TRBV15 with TRBJ1-1; 9 nucleotides line up with TRBD1. V was clipped by 1 base and J by 2 bases; unmatched bases: 2. CDR1 is LNHNV and CDR2 is YYDKDF in the germline V gene (reference sequence). The CDR3 has 15 residues. The CDR3 DNA reads TGTGCCACCAGCAGAGGGGGACAGGGCAACACTGAAGCTTTCTTT. Translating it yields CATSRGGQGNTEAFF. The complete variable domain, with remaining parts taken from reference TRBV15 and TRBJ1-1, reads DAMVIQNPRYQVTQFGKPVTLSCSQTLNHNVMYWYQQKSSQAPKLLFHYYDKDFNNEADTPDNFQSRRPNTSFCFLDIRSPGLGDTAMYLCATSRGGQGNTEAFFGQGTRLTVV.

The chain is built from TRBV4-2 and TRBJ2-7, with 9 positions matching TRBD2. The CDR3 extends over 17 amino acids. V lost 4 bases, J lost 0 bases, and 10 bases stayed unmatched. CDR1 LGHNA and CDR2 YNFKEQ come from the germline V gene. The CDR3 DNA follows: TGTGCCAGCAGCCGAACGGGAGCGGGGGGCAGCTCCTACGAGCAGTACTTC. This gives the protein CASSRTGAGGSSYEQYF.

This clone showed up just a few times. The chain combines TRBV19 with TRBJ1-1; perhaps TRBD1 as D (5 bases). The CDR3 sequence is 13 residues long. The V end lost 7 bases, the J end lost 5 bases, and 14 bases lay between the germline ends. The germline V gene encodes CDR1 LNHDA and CDR2 SQIVND (reference sequence). This chain's CDR3 is CASTYSTGTEAFF. The CDR3 nucleotides read TGTGCCAGTACCTATTCCACAGGTACTGAAGCTTTCTTT.

The chain is built from TRBV18 and TRBJ2-1, with D possibly matching TRBD2 (5 bases). Germline CDR1 KGHSH, CDR2 LQKENI. This CDR3 is built from 13 residues. The V gene lost 0 bases and the J gene lost 15 bases, with 15 bases spanning the gap. The CDR3 region has the DNA TGTGCCAGCTCACCACCGAGTAGCGTTCGGCCGTTCTTC. It encodes CASSPPSSVRPFF. Full variable domain (remainder filled in from reference TRBV18 and TRBJ2-1): NAGVMQNPRHLVRRRGQEARLRCSPMKGHSHVYWYRQLPEEGLKFMVYLQKENIIDESGMPKERFSAEFPKEGPSILRIQQVVRGDSAAYFCASSPPSSVRPFFGPGTRLTVL.

This sequence joins TRBV19 and TRBJ1-1; 7 positions match TRBD1. V was pared by 2 bases and J by 6 bases, with 12 bases of the junction left unmatched. CDR3 length: 16 amino acids. Germline V gene data show CDR1 as LNHDA and CDR2 as SQIVND (reference sequence). The CDR3 sequence: CASSIRTWGQGAEAFF. The CDR3 bases are TGTGCCAGTAGTATAAGGACCTGGGGGCAGGGGGCTGAAGCTTTCTTT.

This rearrangement joins TRBV24-1 to TRBJ2-1; perhaps TRBD1 as D (6 bases). The V gene's germline CDR1 is KGHDR and CDR2 SFDVKD. V gave up 4 bases and J gave up 1 base, with 16 bases separating them. The CDR3 covers 17 residues. CDR3 loop: CATSDATGIVSYNEQFF. CDR3 bases: TGTGCCACCAGTGACGCGACAGGTATAGTGTCCTACAATGAGCAGTTCTTC.

The chain couples TRBV7-2 to TRBJ2-2; 8 bases agree with TRBD1. The CDR3 extends over 15 amino acids. Germline assignment: CDR1 SGHTA and CDR2 FQGNSA. V dropped 5 bases and J dropped 4; count of bases not matched to a gene: 6. CDR3 amino acids: CASSTRGLSTGELFF. CDR3 DNA sequence: TGTGCCAGCAGCACCAGGGGGCTTAGCACCGGGGAGCTGTTTTTT.

The chain has TRBV19 and TRBJ2-3; 10 bases map to TRBD1. The CDR3 sequence is 15 residues long. Per the germline V gene, CDR1 is LNHDA and CDR2 is SQIVND (reference sequence). After removal of 1 base from V and 2 bases from J, the junction contained 0 bases not matched to a gene. CDR3 sequence: CASSIGQGATDTQYF. The DNA of the CDR3 is TGTGCCAGTAGTATAGGACAGGGGGCCACAGATACGCAGTATTTT.

This chain connects TRBV12-3 or TRBV12-4 to TRBJ1-5; D not resolved. The CDR3 consists of 13 residues. V lost 1 base, J lost 5 bases, and 6 bases lay in between. The CDR3: CASSLGLYQPQHF. The CDR3 coding sequence is TGTGCCAGCAGTTTAGGTCTGTATCAGCCCCAGCATTTT.

This clone has just a few counts. The chain combines TRBV7-2 with TRBJ2-5; 7 bases align to TRBD2. Germline V gene data show CDR1 as SGHTA and CDR2 as FQGNSA. CDR3 length equals 13 residues. V gave up 5 bases and J gave up 0 bases; unmatched junction bases: 0. The CDR3, as DNA: TGTGCCAGCAGCAGCGGGAACCAAGAGACCCAGTACTTC. Its translation: CASSSGNQETQYF. The full variable domain, completed using reference TRBV7-2 and TRBJ2-5, is GAGVSQSPSNKVTEKGKDVELRCDPISGHTALYWYRQSLGQGLEFLIYFQGNSAPDKSGLPSDRFSAERTGGSVSTLTIQRTQQEDSAVYLCASSSGNQETQYFGPGTRLLVL.

The chain is built from TRBV30 and TRBJ1-3; D unclear. V lost 4 bases and J 0 bases, leaving 7 bases between the germline ends. This CDR3 has 13 amino acids. Germline V CDR1 and CDR2: GTSNPN, SVGIG (reference sequence). CDR3: CAWTRGSGNTIYF. CDR3 in DNA: TGTGCCTGGACGCGCGGCTCTGGAAACACCATATATTTT.

This clone was picked up one time. The chain carries TRBV28 and TRBJ2-7, with 8 positions matching TRBD1. This CDR3 has 16 residues. The germline CDR1 and CDR2 sequences are MDHEN and SYDVKM. V trimming: 6 bases; J trimming: 3 bases; junction bases outside the gene matches: 13. The CDR3 loop reads CASSKNLGQEYYEQYF. The CDR3 coding sequence is TGTGCCAGCAGCAAAAACCTGGGACAGGAATACTACGAGCAGTACTTC.

This sequence joins TRBV3-1 (or the pseudogene TRBV3-2) and TRBJ2-1; 7 bases line up with TRBD2. The V gene's germline CDR1 is LGHDT and CDR2 YNNKEL (reference sequence). The CDR3 covers 16 residues. The ends lost 1 base at V and 7 bases at J; junction bases unmatched: 10. In DNA, the CDR3 is TGTGCCAGCAGCCAAGCGCTAGCGGCCTACTTAAATGAGCAGTTCTTC. Residues: CASSQALAAYLNEQFF.

V is TRBV12-3 or TRBV12-4 and J is TRBJ2-5; the D gene is possibly TRBD2 (7 bases). V lost 6 bases and J 4 bases, leaving 12 bases between the germline ends. This CDR3 region has 13 residues. The CDR3: CASSQGGGETQYF. The CDR3 region has the DNA TGTGCCAGCAGCCAGGGAGGGGGAGAGACCCAGTACTTC.

The gene calls are TRBV5-8 and TRBJ1-2; D remains ambiguous. The CDR3 has 15 amino acids. V was pared by 0 bases and J by 8 bases, with 17 bases between. The germline CDR1 and CDR2 sequences are SGHTS and YDEGEE. The CDR3 reads CASSLGYENQRGYTF. In DNA form, the CDR3 reads TGTGCCAGCAGCTTGGGCTACGAAAATCAACGGGGCTACACCTTC.

The CDR3 region is CASSYDGRRGYGYTF. Written as DNA, the CDR3 is TGTGCCAGCAGTTACGACGGGCGGAGGGGCTATGGCTACACCTTC. The chain links TRBV6-5 to TRBJ1-2, with TRBD1 as a possible D gene (5 bases). Trimming left V 2 bases short and J 4 bases short, with 14 bases between. The germline gives CDR1 MNHEY, CDR2 SVGAGI. The CDR3 loop spans 15 amino acids.

The J gene is TRBJ2-1, the V gene TRBV7-2; TRBD2 agrees at 10 bases. The CDR3 runs 15 residues. With V trimmed by 5 bases and J by 8 bases, 9 bases remained unmatched. Germline V gene sequence: CDR1 SGHTA, CDR2 FQGNSA. The CDR3 nucleotides are TGTGCCAGCAGCCCAGAAGCGGGGGGGCCCCATGAGCAGTTCTTC. It is translated as CASSPEAGGPHEQFF.